A selection of T cell receptor beta chains follows, all from one sample in a study of monozygotic twins with inflammatory bowel disease. TCRdb reanalyzed the 5' RACE reads, giving one entry per CDR3 protein sequence and no DNA. This table lists fewer than 550,000 distinct CDR3 sequences. Sequencing was performed on blood. Receptor source: a human donor with ulcerative colitis or Crohn's disease, or a healthy co-twin of an affected twin (not recorded which). The CDR3 runs from the conserved cysteine through the conserved F or W. Each record gives: CDR3 protein, V gene, J gene.

CASIPTSGRTDTQYF	TRBV12-3/TRBV12-4	TRBJ2-3
CASSLTGAGGADTQYF	TRBV7-3	TRBJ2-3
CAVGAGNIQYF	TRBV12-3/TRBV12-4	TRBJ2-4
CASSSPDREQETQYF	TRBV7-6	TRBJ2-5
CAISESIPSQFF	TRBV10-3	TRBJ2-1
CASSPGLAARDTQYF	TRBV7-2	TRBJ2-3
CASSPLSMSLAKNIQYF	TRBV18	TRBJ2-4
CASSLRGGLAGNGSSYNEQFF	TRBV5-1	TRBJ2-1
CASSSVPGPTYEQYF	TRBV5-1	TRBJ2-7
CSATGQGKYGYTF	TRBV29-1	TRBJ1-2
CASRTDTNQPQHF	TRBV2	TRBJ1-5
CSARGGVNSPLHF	TRBV20-1	TRBJ1-6
CSAPGGLLNEQFF	TRBV20-1	TRBJ2-1